The rows below give T cell receptor beta chains drawn from one sample of a study of CD8+CD57+ T cells in acquired aplastic anemia. TCRdb ran MiXCR on the reads and lists one entry per CDR3 protein. The table has 220,000 or so distinct CDR3 sequences, less than 75% seen once. The source material was sorted CD4+, CD8+, or CD8+CD57+ T cells (not recorded which) from PBMCs. All receptors derive from a human donor with aplastic anemia. The conserved cysteine and the conserved F or W are not part of the CDR3 here.

cdr3_length v_call cdr3_aa
13 TRBV7-9 ASSLGAGFADTQY
11 TRBV12-3/TRBV12-4 AVGASGPETQY
9 TRBV10-1 ASGTGNTQY
12 TRBV9 ASSQGQGSSPLH
12 TRBV24-1 ASSLTGQNYEQY
13 TRBV2 ASSELAGRADIQY
10 TRBV5-6 ASRGRVETQY
13 TRBV29-1 SVGGGQGRLDTQY
14 TRBV2 ASSVRLAGRTDTQY
13 TRBV9 ASRPGGASTDTQY
12 TRBV7-6 ASSLGAATYEQY
12 TRBV6-2/TRBV6-3 ASSYTSGQVNLH
11 TRBV2 ASSDYGLSEQY
12 TRBV10-3 AISDSSENYGYT
11 TRBV20-1 SALTGTGNTIY
12 TRBV7-6 ASSLVGYGTEAF
11 TRBV29-1 SVVVGQPYEQY
12 TRBV10-3 AISRAREQDEQY
13 TRBV11-2 ASSPQDRLDQPQH
12 TRBV20-1 RQSGTQVTETQY
13 TRBV9 ASTTGWQPSGELF
13 TRBV19 ASSIHGGDTGELF
14 TRBV29-1 SVRAGLAGDTDTQY
12 TRBV15 ATSTVGLASPLH
10 TRBV7-2 ASRVGANVLT
12 TRBV20-1 SARAPRQAYEQY
15 TRBV5-1 ASSFGWGQGSYNEQF
11 TRBV9 ASSHWVNYEQY
17 TRBV20-1 SARDQAGGGVRVEREQF
13 TRBV5-5 ASSPQASSGNTIY
13 TRBV4-1 ASSQDTWENTEAF
11 TRBV19 ASSIATGRKAF
13 TRBV5-1 ASSLAVEGAYGYT
12 TRBV19 ASSIDTSNQPQH
13 TRBV5-5 ASGLELAAYNEQF
11 TRBV10-3 ASSLGGPAPLH
13 TRBV29-1 SARRTAANTGELF
11 TRBV12-3/TRBV12-4 ATWGQGNCGYT
13 TRBV7-9 ASSSGLVSLETQY
11 TRBV24-1 ATSANRDHGYT
12 TRBV6-4 ASSSDSMNTEAF
12 TRBV7-2 ASSPLLSYNEQF
12 TRBV12-3/TRBV12-4 ASSWTSVVDTQY
13 TRBV5-8 ASSAEPTGGNGYT
13 TRBV7-6 ASSLGAQANTEAF
9 TRBV24-1 ATSEGILAF
12 TRBV10-3 AISESGSGETQY
14 TRBV25-1 ASSEIRGTGNYEQY
13 TRBV5-6 ASSLDSANTGELF
12 TRBV2 ASEEVTSYNEQF
15 TRBV14 ASSQRKGAVLFYKQY
11 TRBV29-1 SVATTVNTEAF
12 TRBV20-1 SARDGGSGEKLF
11 TRBV6-6 ASASGRAYEQY